This TCR beta chain was captured by sequencing in a study of blood T cell repertoires in COVID-19. In the study overall: T cells, B-cell-depleted T cells, or PBMCs supplied cDNA or gDNA.

Original data processing: Reference gene primer amplification in the assay estimated nucleated cell counts. Assay used: immunoSEQ multiplex PCR; TCRdb lists only in-frame clones, some missing. The DNA gave D and trimming, while V, J and clone size come from that table. This sample yields roughly 180,000 clones, of which around 83% are seen a single time; 5.4% belongs to the top ten. While infection was still active, Seattle patients were enrolled and then followed longitudinally. The CDR3 totals 14 residues. V was clipped by 8 bases and J by 0 bases, with 10 bases between them. Per the germline V gene, CDR1 is MDHEN and CDR2 is SYDVKM.

The chain uses TRBV28 and TRBJ1-4; D is undetermined. This receptor was identified in a woman in her forties or fifties with COVID-19, enrolled during active disease. Sample: peripheral blood. CDR3 DNA: TGTGCCAGCGTTTCTTCCCCAACTAATGAAAAACTGTTTTTT. As protein: CASVSSPTNEKLFF.